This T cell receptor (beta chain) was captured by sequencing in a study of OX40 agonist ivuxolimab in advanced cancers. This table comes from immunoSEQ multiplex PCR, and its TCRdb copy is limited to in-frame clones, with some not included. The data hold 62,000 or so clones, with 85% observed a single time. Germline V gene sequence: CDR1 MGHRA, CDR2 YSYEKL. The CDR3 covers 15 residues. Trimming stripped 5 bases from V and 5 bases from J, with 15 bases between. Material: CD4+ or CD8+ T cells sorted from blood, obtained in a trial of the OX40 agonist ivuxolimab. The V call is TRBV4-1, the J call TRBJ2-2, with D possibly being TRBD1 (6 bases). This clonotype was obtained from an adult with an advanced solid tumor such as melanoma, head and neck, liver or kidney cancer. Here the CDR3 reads CASSDTGFVTGELFF. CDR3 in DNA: TGCGCCAGCAGCGACACAGGGTTTGTAACCGGGGAGCTGTTTTTT.